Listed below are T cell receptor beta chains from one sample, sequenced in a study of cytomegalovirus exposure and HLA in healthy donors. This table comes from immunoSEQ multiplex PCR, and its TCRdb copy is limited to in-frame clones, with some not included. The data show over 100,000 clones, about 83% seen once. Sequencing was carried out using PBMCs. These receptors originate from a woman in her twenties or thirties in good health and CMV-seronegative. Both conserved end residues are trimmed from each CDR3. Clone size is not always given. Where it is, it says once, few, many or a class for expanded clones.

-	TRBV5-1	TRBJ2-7	ASSLAGGGFYEQY
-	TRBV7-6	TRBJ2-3	ASSLGLAGGADTQY
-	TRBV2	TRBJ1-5	ASSEDPGQYSNQPQH
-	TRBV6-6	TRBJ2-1	ASRPGTSGNNEQF
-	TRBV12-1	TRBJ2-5	ASSPEQETQY
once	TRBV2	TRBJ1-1	ASSPGQGAKTEAF
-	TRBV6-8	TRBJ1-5	ASSYGTGENSNQPQH
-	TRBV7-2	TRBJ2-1	ASSLAGGNRVTEQF
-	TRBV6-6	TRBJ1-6	ASSLGQGAPNSPLH
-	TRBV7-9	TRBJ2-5	ASSPGDRRYQETQY
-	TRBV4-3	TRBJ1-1	ASSQTRGWTEAF
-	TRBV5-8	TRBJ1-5	ASSFTGGYQPQH
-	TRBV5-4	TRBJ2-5	ASSPQGKETQY
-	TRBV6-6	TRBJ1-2	ASSSLAGGNYGYT
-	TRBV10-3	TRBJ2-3	AISDLTSGTSTDTQY
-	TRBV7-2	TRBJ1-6	ASSLKGTDNSPLH
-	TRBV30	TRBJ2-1	AWSPTSGALNEQF
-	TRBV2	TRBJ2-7	ASSEAHWTETSYEQY